The clone carrying this T cell receptor (beta chain) was counted ten times or more. Its specificity is not known. The sample comes from a study of early T cells in non-severe SARS-CoV-2 infection. Study in general: Bulk RNA from unsorted whole blood was sequenced; chains were unpaired.

Each cDNA molecule carried a unique molecular identifier. TCRdb used MiXCR to reprocess the 5' RACE reads, holding one entry per CDR3 protein. Here the sample spans tens of thousands of distinct CDR3 sequences, roughly 15% being singletons. The study, taken as a whole, reports: VDJdb matching favored anti-spike CD8 responses, missing private and CD4 specificities.

This CDR3 comprises 19 residues. CDR1 and CDR2 from the germline V gene are SNHLY and FYNNEI. Trimming removed 4 bases at V and 0 bases at J, with 23 bases between. Here the sequenced sample was whole blood, taken at baseline. This rearrangement joins TRBV2 to TRBJ2-3; possibly TRBD1 or TRBD2 for D (6 bases each). This clonotype was obtained from an adult who was a healthcare worker with PCR-confirmed SARS-CoV-2 infection or an uninfected control (not recorded which). CDR3: CASSGIGSGAPTSTDTQYF. The CDR3 DNA sequence: TGTGCCAGCAGTGGAATCGGGTCGGGGGCGCCCACGAGCACAGATACGCAGTATTTT.